This T cell receptor beta chain was captured in a study of PD-L1 blockade in urothelial cancer. The wider study: Earlier, patients had received 0 to 3 chemotherapy regimens.

The time point: peripheral blood 6 weeks after treatment start. Germline V gene sequence: CDR1 MNHNY, CDR2 SVGAGI (reference sequence). The CDR3 is made up of 13 amino acids. Trimming took 7 bases from V and 6 from J; bases not matched to a gene: 7. Profiling relied on immunoSEQ multiplex PCR, and the TCRdb table lists in-frame clones only, not all of them. Here the sample spans 90,000 to 130,000 clones, around 90% being singletons. Sequenced material: PBMCs, taken around atezolizumab (anti-PD-L1) treatment. J is TRBJ1-2 and V is TRBV6-6, with 8 positions matching TRBD1. This receptor was taken from a man in his 60s with urothelial cancer. CDR3 sequence: CASNEDRVNGYTF. CDR3 sequence (DNA): TGTGCCAGCAACGAGGACAGGGTGAATGGCTACACCTTC.